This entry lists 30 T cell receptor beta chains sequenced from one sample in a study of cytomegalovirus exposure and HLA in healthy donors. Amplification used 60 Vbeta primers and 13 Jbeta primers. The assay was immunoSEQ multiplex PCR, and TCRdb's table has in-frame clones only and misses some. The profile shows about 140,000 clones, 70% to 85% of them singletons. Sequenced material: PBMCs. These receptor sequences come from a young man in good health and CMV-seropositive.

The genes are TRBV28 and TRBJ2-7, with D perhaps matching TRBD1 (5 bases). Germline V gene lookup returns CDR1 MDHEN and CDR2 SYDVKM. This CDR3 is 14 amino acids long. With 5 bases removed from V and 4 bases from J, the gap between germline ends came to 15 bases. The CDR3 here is CASSLRTPGYEQYF. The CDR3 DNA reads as TGTGCCAGCAGTCTCCGCACCCCAGGGTACGAGCAGTACTTC.

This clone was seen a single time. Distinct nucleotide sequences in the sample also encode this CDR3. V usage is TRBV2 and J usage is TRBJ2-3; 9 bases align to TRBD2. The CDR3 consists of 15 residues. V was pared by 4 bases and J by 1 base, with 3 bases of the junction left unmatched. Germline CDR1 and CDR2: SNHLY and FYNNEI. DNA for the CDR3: TGTGCCAGCAGTGTGGGACTAGCCGGCACAGATACGCAGTATTTT. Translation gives CASSVGLAGTDTQYF.

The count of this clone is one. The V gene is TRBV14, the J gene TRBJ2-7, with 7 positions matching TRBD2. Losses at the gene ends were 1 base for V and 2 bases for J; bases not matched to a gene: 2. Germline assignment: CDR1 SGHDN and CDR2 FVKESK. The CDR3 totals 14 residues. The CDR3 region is CASSQVGGPYEQYF. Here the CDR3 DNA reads TGTGCCAGCAGCCAAGTGGGAGGGCCCTACGAGCAGTACTTC.

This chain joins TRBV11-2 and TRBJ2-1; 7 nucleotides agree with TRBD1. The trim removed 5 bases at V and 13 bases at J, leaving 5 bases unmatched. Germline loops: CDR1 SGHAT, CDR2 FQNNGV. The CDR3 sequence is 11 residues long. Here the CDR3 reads CASSHGTDQFF. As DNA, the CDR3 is TGTGCCAGCAGCCACGGGACAGATCAGTTCTTC.

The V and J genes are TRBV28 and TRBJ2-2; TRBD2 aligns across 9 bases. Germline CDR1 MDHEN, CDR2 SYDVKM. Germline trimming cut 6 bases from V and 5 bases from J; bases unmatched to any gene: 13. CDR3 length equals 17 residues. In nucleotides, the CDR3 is TGTGCCAGCAGCTCCGGGATAGCGGGGGAAAATACCGGGGAGCTGTTTTTT. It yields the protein CASSSGIAGENTGELFF.

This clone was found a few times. The CDR3 loop is CASSPLQTGRATNEKLFF. The CDR3 nucleotides read TGTGCCAGCTCTCCATTACAGACAGGGCGGGCAACTAATGAAAAACTGTTTTTT. The chain combines TRBV18 with TRBJ1-4; 7 bases align to TRBD1. The CDR3 spans 18 residues. CDR1 is KGHSH, CDR2 LQKENI, per germline. V trimming: 6 bases; J trimming: 0 bases; junction bases outside the gene matches: 13.

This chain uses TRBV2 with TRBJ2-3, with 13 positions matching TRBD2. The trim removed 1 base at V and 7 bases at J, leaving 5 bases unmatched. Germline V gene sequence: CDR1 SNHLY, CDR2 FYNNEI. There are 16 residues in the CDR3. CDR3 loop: CASSEELAGGPNTQYF. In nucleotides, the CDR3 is TGTGCCAGCAGTGAAGAACTAGCGGGGGGGCCTAATACGCAGTATTTT.

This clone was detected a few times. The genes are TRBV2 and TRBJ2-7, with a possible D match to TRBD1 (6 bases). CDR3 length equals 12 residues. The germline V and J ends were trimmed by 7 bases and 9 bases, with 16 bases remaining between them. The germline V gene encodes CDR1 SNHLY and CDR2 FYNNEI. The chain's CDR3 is CASTKDSPAQYF. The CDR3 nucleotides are TGTGCCAGCACCAAGGACAGTCCCGCGCAGTACTTC.

CDR3 sequence reads: CASSLRTSSTDTQYF. CDR3 sequence (DNA): TGTGCCAGCAGCCTCCGGACTTCTAGCACAGATACGCAGTATTTT. The rearrangement links TRBV9 to TRBJ2-3, with a weak D call TRBD2 (5 bases). Germline CDR1 SGDLS, CDR2 YYNGEE. This CDR3 spans 15 amino acids. Trimming removed 4 bases from V and 0 bases from J, with 12 bases in between.

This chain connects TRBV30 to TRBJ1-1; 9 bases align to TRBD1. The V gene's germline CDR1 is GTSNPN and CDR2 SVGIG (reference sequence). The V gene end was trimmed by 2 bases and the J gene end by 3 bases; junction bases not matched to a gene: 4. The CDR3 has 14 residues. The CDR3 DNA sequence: TGTGCCTGGAGTAAACGGGACAGGGACACTGAAGCTTTCTTT. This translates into CAWSKRDRDTEAFF.

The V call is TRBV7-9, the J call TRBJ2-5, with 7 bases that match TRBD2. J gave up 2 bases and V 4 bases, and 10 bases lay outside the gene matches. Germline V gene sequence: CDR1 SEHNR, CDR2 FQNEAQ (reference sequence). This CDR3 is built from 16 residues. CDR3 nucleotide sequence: TGTGCCAGCAGCTATTCAAGACTAGCCGATCAAGAGACCCAGTACTTC. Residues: CASSYSRLADQETQYF. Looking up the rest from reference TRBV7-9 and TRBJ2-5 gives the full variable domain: DTGVSQNPRHKITKRGQNVTFRCDPISEHNRLYWYRQTLGQGPEFLTYFQNEAQLEKSRLLSDRFSAERPKGSFSTLEIQRTEQGDSAMYLCASSYSRLADQETQYFGPGTRLLVL.

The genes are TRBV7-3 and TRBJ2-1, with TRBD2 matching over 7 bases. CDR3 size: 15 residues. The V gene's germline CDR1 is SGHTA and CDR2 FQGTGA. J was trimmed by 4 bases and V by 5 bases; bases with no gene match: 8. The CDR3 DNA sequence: TGTGCCAGCAGCCCCAATGGCGGGGGTTACAATGAGCAGTTCTTC. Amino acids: CASSPNGGGYNEQFF.

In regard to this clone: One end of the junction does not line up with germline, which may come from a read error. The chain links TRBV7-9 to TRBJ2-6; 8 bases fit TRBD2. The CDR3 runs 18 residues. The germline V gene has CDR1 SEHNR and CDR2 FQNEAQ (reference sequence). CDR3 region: CSSSLPSGSFSGANVLTF. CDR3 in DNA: TGTTCCAGCAGCTTGCCCAGCGGGAGTTTCTCTGGGGCCAACGTCCTGACTTTC. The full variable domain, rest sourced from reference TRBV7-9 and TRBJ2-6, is DTGVSQNPRHKITKRGQNVTFRCDPISEHNRLYWYRQTLGQGPEFLTYFQNEAQLEKSRLLSDRFSAERPKGSFSTLEIQRTEQGDSAMYLCSSSLPSGSFSGANVLTFGAGSRLTVL.

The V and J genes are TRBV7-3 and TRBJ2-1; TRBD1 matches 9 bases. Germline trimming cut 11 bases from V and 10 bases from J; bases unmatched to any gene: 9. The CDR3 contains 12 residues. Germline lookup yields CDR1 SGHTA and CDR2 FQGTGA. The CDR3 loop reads CALWTGEGEQFF. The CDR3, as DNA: TGTGCCCTCTGGACAGGGGAAGGAGAGCAGTTCTTC.

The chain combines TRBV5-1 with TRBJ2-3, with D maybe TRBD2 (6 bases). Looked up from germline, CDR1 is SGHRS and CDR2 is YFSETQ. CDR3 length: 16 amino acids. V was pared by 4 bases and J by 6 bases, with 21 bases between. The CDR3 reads CASSLNLRDSPDTQYF. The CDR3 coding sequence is TGCGCCAGCAGCCTTAATCTCCGGGACTCCCCTGATACGCAGTATTTT.

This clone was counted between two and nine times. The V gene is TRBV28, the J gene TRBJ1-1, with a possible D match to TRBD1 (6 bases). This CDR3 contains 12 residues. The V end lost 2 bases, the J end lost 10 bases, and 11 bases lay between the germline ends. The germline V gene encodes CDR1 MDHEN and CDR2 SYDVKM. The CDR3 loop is CASSLGTTRAFF. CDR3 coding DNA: TGTGCCAGCAGTTTAGGGACAACGAGAGCTTTCTTT.

CDR3 bases: TGCGCCAGCAGCCCGTCCGGTTCAGGGATTCGTAATTCACCCCTCCACTTT. Amino acids: CASSPSGSGIRNSPLHF. This chain connects TRBV4-1 to TRBJ1-6, with D possibly being TRBD1 (5 bases). Trimming left V 4 bases short and J 6 bases short, with 19 bases between. Per germline, CDR1 MGHRA and CDR2 YSYEKL. The CDR3 has 17 amino acids.

CDR3: CASSSPTQGASSPLHF. The CDR3 nucleotides read TGTGCCAGCAGCTCCCCAACACAGGGGGCTAGTTCACCCCTCCACTTT. The rearrangement uses TRBV5-4 and TRBJ1-6; the match to TRBD1 covers 9 bases. The CDR3 totals 16 residues. V was pared by 3 bases and J by 9 bases, with 10 bases of the junction left unmatched. Germline CDR1 is SGHNT and CDR2 is YYREEE (reference sequence).

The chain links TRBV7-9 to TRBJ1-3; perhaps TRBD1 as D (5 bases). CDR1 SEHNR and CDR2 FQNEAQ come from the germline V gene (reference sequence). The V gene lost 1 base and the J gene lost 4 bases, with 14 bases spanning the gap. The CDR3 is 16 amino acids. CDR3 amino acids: CASSLGWGRNGNTIYF. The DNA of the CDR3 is TGTGCCAGCAGCTTAGGATGGGGCCGGAACGGAAACACCATATATTTT. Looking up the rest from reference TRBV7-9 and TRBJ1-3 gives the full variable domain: DTGVSQNPRHKITKRGQNVTFRCDPISEHNRLYWYRQTLGQGPEFLTYFQNEAQLEKSRLLSDRFSAERPKGSFSTLEIQRTEQGDSAMYLCASSLGWGRNGNTIYFGEGSWLTVV.

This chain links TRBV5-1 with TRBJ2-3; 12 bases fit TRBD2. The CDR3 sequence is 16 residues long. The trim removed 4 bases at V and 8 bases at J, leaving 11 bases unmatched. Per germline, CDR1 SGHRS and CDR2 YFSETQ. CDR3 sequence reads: CASSATSGGVTGTQYF. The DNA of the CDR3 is TGCGCCAGCAGCGCGACTAGCGGGGGAGTTACGGGTACGCAGTATTTT. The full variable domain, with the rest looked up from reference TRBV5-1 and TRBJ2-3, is KAGVTQTPRYLIKTRGQQVTLSCSPISGHRSVSWYQQTPGQGLQFLFEYFSETQRNKGNFPGRFSGRQFSNSRSEMNVSTLELGDSALYLCASSATSGGVTGTQYFGPGTRLTVL.

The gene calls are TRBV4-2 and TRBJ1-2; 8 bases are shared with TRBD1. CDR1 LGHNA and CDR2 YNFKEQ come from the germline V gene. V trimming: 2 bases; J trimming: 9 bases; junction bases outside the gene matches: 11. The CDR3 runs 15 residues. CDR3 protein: CASSQSTQGAKSYTF. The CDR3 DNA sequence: TGTGCCAGCAGCCAATCGACTCAGGGGGCGAAAAGCTACACCTTC.

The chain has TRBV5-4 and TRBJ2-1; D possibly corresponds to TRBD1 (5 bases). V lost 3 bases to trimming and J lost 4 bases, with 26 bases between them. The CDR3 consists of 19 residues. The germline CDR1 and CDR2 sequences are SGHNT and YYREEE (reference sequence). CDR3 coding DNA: TGTGCCAGCAGCTCCCCCGGACATGCCCCGATCCTTGCATACAATGAGCAGTTCTTC. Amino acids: CASSSPGHAPILAYNEQFF.

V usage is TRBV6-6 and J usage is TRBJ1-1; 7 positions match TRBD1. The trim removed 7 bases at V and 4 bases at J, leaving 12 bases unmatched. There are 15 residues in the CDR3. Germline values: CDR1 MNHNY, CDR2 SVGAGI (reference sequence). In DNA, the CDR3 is TGTGCCAGCAACAAAGATACGACAGGGCCCACTGAAGCTTTCTTT. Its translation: CASNKDTTGPTEAFF.

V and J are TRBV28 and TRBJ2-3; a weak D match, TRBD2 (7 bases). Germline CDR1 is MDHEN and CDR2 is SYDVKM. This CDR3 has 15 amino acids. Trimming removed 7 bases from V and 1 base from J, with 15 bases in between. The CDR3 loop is CASKGGRWGTDTQYF. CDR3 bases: TGTGCCAGCAAGGGGGGGAGGTGGGGCACAGATACGCAGTATTTT.

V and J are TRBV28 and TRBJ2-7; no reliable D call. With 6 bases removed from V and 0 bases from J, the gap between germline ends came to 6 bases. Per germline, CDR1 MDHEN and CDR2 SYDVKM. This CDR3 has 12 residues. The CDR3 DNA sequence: TGTGCCAGCAGCCCTCGCTCCTACGAGCAGTACTTC. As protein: CASSPRSYEQYF.

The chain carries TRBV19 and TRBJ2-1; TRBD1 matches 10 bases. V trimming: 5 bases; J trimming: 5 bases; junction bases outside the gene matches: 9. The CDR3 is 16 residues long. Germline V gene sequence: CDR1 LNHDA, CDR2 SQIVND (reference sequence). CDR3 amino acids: CASSDRGRLGNNEQFF. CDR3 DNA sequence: TGTGCCAGTAGTGACAGGGGGCGCCTTGGTAACAATGAGCAGTTCTTC.

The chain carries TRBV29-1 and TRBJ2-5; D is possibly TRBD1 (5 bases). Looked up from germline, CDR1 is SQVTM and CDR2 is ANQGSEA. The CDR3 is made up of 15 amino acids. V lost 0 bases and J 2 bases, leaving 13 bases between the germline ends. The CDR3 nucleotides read TGCAGCGTTGAAGATAGACACAAGGGGCAAGAGACCCAGTACTTC. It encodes CSVEDRHKGQETQYF.

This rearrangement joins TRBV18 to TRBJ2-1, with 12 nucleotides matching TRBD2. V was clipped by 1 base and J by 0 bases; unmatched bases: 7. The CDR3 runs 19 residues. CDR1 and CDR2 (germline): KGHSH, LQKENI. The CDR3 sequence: CASSPLGTSGSSSYNEQFF. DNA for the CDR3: TGTGCCAGCTCACCACTAGGGACTAGCGGGTCGAGCTCCTACAATGAGCAGTTCTTC.

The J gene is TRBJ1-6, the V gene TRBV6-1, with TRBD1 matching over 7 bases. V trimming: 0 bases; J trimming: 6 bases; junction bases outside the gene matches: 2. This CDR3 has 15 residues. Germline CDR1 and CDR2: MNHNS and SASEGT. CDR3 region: CASSEAKGANSPLHF. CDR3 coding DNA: TGTGCCAGCAGTGAAGCGAAGGGGGCTAATTCACCCCTCCACTTT.

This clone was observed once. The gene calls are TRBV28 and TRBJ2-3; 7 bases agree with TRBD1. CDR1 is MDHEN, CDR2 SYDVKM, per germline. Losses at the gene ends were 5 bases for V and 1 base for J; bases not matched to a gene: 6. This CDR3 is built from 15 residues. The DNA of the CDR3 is TGTGCCAGCAGTCACGACAGGGCCGGCACAGATACGCAGTATTTT. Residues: CASSHDRAGTDTQYF.